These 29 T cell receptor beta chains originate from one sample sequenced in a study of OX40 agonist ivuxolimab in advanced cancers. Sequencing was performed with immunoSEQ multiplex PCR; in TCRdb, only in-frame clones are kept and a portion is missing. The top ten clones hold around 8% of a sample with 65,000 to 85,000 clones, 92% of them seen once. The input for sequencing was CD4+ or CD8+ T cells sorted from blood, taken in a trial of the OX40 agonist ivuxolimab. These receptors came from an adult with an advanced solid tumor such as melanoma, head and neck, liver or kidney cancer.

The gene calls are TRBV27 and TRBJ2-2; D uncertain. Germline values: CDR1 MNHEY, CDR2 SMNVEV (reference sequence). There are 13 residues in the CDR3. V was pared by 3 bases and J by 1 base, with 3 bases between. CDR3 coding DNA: TGTGCCAGCAGTTTTGGGAACACCGGGGAGCTGTTTTTT. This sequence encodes CASSFGNTGELFF.

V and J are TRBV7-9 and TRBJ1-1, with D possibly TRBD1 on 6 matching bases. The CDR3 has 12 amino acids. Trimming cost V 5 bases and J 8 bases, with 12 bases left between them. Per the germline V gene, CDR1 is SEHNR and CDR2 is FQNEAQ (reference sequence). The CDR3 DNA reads TGTGCCAGCAGCCTTTGGGGGGCCGAAGCTTTCTTT. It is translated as CASSLWGAEAFF.

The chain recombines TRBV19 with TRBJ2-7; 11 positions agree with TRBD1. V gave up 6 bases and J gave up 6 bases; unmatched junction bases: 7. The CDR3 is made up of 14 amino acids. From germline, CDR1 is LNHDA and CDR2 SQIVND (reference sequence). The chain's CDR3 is CASSPGTGGFEQYF. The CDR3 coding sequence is TGTGCCAGTAGCCCCGGGACAGGGGGTTTCGAGCAGTACTTC.

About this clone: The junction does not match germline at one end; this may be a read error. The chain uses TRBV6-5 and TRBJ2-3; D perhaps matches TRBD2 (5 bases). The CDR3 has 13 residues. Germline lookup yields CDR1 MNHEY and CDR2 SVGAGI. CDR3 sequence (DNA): TGTGCCAGCGGTTACGGGGAAACAGATACGCAGTATTTT. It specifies CASGYGETDTQYF.

The CDR3 nucleotides read TGCAGCGTTGCCACCGGGGAGCTGTTTTTT. The encoded protein is CSVATGELFF. The chain links TRBV29-1 to TRBJ2-2; D is undetermined. The length of the CDR3 is 10 residues. CDR1 and CDR2 (germline): SQVTM, ANQGSEA. Trimming took 4 bases from V and 4 from J, leaving 1 base between them.

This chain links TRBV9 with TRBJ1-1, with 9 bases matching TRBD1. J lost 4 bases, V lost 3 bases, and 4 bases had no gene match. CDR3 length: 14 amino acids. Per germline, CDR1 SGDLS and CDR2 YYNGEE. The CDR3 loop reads CASSEGQGRTEAFF. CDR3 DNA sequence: TGTGCCAGCAGCGAGGGACAGGGTCGCACTGAAGCTTTCTTT.

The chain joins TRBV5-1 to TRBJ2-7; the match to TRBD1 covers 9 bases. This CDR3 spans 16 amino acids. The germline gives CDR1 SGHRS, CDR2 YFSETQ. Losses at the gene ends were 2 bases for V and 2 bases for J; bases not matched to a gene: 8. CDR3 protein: CASSFETGGETYEQYF. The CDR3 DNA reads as TGCGCCAGCAGCTTTGAGACAGGGGGGGAAACCTACGAGCAGTACTTC.

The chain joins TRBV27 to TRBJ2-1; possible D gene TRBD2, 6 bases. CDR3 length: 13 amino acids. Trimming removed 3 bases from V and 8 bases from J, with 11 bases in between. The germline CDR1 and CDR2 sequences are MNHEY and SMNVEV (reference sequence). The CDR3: CASSFSTRHEQFF. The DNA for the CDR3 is TGTGCCAGCAGTTTTTCGACTAGGCATGAGCAGTTCTTC.

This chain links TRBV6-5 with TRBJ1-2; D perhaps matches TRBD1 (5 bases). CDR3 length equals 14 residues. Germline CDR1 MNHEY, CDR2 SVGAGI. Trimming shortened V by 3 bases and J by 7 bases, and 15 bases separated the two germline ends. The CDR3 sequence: CASSYGLQGPGYTF. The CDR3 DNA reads TGTGCCAGCAGTTATGGTCTTCAGGGACCTGGCTACACCTTC.

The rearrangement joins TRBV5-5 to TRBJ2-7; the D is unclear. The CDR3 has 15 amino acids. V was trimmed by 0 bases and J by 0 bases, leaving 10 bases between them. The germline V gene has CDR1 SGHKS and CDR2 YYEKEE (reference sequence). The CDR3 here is CASSLVLPSSYEQYF. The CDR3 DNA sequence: TGTGCCAGCAGCTTGGTCTTACCAAGCTCCTACGAGCAGTACTTC.

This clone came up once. DNA for the CDR3: TGTGCCAGCAGCCCAAGTGGGGATAGACTGTTTTTT. Translating gives CASSPSGDRLFF. V and J are TRBV7-9 and TRBJ1-4; D remains unclear. The ends were cut back, 5 bases at V and 13 bases at J, with 14 bases in the middle. The germline CDR1 and CDR2 sequences are SEHNR and FQNEAQ (reference sequence). The CDR3 runs 12 residues.

CDR3 coding DNA: TGTGCCAGCAGCTTAGCCCCGGACTTCTGGGGAGATAATGAGCAGTTCTTC. Residues: CASSLAPDFWGDNEQFF. The chain is built from TRBV7-9 and TRBJ2-1; a possible D gene is TRBD2 (5 bases). Germline CDR1 and CDR2: SEHNR and FQNEAQ (reference sequence). This CDR3 region has 17 residues. Trimming stripped 0 bases from V and 7 bases from J, with 19 bases between.

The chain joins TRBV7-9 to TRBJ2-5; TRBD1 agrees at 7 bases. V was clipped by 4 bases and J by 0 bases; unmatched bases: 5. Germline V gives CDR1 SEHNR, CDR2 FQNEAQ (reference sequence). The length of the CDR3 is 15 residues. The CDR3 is CASSSRQGHQETQYF. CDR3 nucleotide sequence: TGTGCCAGCAGCTCTCGACAGGGCCACCAAGAGACCCAGTACTTC.

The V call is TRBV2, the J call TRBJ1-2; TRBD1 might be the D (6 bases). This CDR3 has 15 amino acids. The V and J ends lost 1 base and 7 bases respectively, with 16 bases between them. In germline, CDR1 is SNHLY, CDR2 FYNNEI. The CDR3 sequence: CASSEVVGAIGGYTF. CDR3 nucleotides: TGTGCCAGCAGTGAAGTTGTGGGGGCGATCGGTGGCTACACCTTC.

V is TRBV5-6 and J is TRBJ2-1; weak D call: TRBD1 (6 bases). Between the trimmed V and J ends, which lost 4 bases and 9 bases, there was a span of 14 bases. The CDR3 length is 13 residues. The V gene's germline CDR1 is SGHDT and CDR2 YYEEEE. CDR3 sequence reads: CASSTGTPPEQFF. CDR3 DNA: TGTGCCAGCAGCACCGGGACACCTCCTGAGCAGTTCTTC.

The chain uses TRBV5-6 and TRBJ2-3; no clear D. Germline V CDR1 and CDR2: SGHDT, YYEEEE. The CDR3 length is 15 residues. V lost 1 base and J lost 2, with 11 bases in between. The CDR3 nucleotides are TGTGCCAGCAGCTTGAGTCCAGATTACACAGATACGCAGTATTTT. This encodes CASSLSPDYTDTQYF.

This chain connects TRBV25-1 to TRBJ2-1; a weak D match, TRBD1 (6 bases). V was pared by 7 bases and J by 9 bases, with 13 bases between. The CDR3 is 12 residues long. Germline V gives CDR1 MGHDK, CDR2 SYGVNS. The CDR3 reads CASTTGSVEQFF. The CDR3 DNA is TGTGCCAGCACCACAGGGTCGGTTGAGCAGTTCTTC.

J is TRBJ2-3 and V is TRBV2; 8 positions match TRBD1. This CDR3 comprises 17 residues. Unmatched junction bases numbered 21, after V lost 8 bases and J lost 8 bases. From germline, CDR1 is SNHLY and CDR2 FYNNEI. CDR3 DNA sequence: TGTGCCAGCGATCCAGGGGGCGCTCAGGGCGAACTAGCTACGCAGTATTTT. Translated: CASDPGGAQGELATQYF.

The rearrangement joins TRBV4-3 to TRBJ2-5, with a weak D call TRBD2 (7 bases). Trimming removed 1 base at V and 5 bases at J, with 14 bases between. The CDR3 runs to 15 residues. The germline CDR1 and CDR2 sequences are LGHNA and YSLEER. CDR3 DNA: TGCGCCAGCAGCCAAGTGGCGGGGAGGGGGGAGACCCAGTACTTC. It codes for CASSQVAGRGETQYF.

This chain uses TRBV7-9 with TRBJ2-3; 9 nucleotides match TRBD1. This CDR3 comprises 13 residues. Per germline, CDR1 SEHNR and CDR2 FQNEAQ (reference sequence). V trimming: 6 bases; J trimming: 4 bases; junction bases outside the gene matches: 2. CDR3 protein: CASRDRGPDTQYF. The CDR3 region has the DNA TGTGCCAGCAGGGACAGGGGACCAGATACGCAGTATTTT.

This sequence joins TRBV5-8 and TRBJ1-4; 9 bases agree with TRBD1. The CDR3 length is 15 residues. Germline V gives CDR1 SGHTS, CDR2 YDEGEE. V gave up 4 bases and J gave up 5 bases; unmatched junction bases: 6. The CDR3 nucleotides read TGTGCCAGCAGCCCCGGACAGGGGTACAATGAAAAACTGTTTTTT. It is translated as CASSPGQGYNEKLFF.

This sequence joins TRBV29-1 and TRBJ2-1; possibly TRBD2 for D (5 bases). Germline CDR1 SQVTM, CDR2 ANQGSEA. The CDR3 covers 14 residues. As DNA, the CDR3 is TGCAACGTCCTGGGAGCGGACCGCTACAATGAGCAGTTCTTC. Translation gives CNVLGADRYNEQFF.

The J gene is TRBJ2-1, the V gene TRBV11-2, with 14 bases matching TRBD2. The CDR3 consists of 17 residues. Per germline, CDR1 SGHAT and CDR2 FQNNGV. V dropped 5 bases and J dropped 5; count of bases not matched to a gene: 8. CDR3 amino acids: CASSGTSGGILNNEQFF. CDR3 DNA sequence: TGTGCCAGCAGCGGGACTAGCGGGGGCATACTGAACAATGAGCAGTTCTTC.

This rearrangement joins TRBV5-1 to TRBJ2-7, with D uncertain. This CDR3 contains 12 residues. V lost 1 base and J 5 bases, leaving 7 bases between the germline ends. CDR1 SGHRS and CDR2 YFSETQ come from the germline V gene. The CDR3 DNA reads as TGCGCCAGCAGCTTGAGACCGGACGAGCAGTACTTC. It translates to CASSLRPDEQYF.

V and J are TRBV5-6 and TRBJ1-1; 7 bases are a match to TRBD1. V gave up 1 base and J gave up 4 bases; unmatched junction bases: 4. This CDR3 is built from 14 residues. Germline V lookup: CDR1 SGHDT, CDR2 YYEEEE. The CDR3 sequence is CASSLSSGGTEAFF. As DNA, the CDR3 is TGTGCCAGCAGCTTGTCCTCAGGGGGCACTGAAGCTTTCTTT. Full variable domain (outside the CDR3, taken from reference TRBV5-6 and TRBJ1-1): DAGVTQSPTHLIKTRGQQVTLRCSPKSGHDTVSWYQQALGQGPQFIFQYYEEEERQRGNFPDRFSGHQFPNYSSELNVNALLLGDSALYLCASSLSSGGTEAFFGQGTRLTVV.

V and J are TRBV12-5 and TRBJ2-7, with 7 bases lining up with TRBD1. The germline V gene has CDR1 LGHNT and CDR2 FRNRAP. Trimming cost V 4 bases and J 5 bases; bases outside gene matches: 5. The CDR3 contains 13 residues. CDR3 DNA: TGTGCTAGTGGTTCACAGGGGCGCAACGAGCAGTACTTC. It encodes CASGSQGRNEQYF. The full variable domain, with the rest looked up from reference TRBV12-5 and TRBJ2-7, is DARVTQTPRHKVTEMGQEVTMRCQPILGHNTVFWYRQTMMQGLELLAYFRNRAPLDDSGMPKDRFSAEMPDATLATLKIQPSEPRDSAVYFCASGSQGRNEQYFGPGTRLTVT.

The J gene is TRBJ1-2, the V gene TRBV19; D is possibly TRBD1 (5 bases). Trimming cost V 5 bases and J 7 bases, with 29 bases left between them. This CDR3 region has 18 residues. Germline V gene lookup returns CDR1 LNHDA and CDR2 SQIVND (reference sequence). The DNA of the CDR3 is TGTGCCAGTAGTTTTCTCCCTCTATCCGTAAATAAGGGGTTTGGCTACACCTTC. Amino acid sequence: CASSFLPLSVNKGFGYTF.

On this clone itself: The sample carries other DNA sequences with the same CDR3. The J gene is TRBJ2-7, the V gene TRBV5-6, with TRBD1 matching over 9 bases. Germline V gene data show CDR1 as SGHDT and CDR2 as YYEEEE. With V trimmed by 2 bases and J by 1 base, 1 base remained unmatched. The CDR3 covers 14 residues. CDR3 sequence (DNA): TGTGCCAGCAGCTTCGGACAGGGGTCCTACGAGCAGTACTTC. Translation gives CASSFGQGSYEQYF.

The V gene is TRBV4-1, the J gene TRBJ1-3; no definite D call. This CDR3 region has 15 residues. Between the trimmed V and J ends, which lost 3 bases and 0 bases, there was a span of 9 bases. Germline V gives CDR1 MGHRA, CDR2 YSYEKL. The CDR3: CASSHLELSGNTIYF. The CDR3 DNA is TGCGCCAGCAGCCATCTCGAGCTCTCTGGAAACACCATATATTTT.